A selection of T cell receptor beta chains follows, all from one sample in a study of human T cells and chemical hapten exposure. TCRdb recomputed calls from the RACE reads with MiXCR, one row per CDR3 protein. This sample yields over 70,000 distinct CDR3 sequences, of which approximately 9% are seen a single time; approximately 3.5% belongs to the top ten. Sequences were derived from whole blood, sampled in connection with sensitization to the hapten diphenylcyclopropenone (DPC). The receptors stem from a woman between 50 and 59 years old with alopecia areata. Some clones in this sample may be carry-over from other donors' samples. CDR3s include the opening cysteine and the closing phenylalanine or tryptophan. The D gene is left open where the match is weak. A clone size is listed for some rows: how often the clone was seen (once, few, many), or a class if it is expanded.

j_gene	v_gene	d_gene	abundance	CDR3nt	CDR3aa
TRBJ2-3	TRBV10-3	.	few	TGTGCCATCAGTCTCCTGGGACGGGAAGATACGCAGTATTTT	CAISLLGREDTQYF
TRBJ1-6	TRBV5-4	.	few	TGTGCCAGGCCCCAGGGGTTTGAGCTCGATTCACCCCTCCACTTT	CARPQGFELDSPLHF
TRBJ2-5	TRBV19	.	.	TGTGCCAGTAGTCCGTCTTCCGGGAGCACGGCCTTACAAGAGACCCAGTACTTC	CASSPSSGSTALQETQYF
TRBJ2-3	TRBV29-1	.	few	TGCAGCGTTGAGACACCTCCAAGCACAGATACGCAGTATTTT	CSVETPPSTDTQYF
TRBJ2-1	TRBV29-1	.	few	TGCAGCTCGAGGAGGGGCGGGAATGAGCAGTTCTTC	CSSRRGGNEQFF
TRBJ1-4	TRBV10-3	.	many	TGTGCCATCAGTACCCCGGGAGAGAGTGAAAAACTGTTTTTT	CAISTPGESEKLFF
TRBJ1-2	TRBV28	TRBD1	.	TGTGCCAGCAGCGATCCAGGACAGGGTTTATTTTTATATGGCTACACCTTC	CASSDPGQGLFLYGYTF
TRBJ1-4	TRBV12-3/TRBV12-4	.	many	TGTGCCAGCAGTTGGACTGGGGAAAAACTGTTTTTT	CASSWTGEKLFF
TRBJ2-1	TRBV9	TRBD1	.	TGTGCCAGCAGCCCCGTTCTATCGGACAGGGTCGGCGATGAGCAGTTCTTC	CASSPVLSDRVGDEQFF
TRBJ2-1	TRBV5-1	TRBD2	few	TGCGCCAGCGCACCTCCTGGGGCTAGCGGGAGTAATGAGCAGTTCTTC	CASAPPGASGSNEQFF
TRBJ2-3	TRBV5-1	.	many	TGCGCCAGCAGCGAAACAAAGGCAGATACGCAGTATTTT	CASSETKADTQYF
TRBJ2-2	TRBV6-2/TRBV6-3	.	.	TGTGCCAGCAGTTACCTAGTGACCGGGGAGCTGTTTTTT	CASSYLVTGELFF
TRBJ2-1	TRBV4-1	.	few	TGCGCCAGCAGCCAAGGGGAAAGCTCCTACAATGAGCAGTTCTTC	CASSQGESSYNEQFF
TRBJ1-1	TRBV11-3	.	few	TGTGCCAGCAGCTTAGACGGCACTGAAGCTTTCTTT	CASSLDGTEAFF
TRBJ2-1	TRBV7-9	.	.	TGTGCCAGCAGCCGTCGGGACGGGGGCCATGAGCAGTTCTTC	CASSRRDGGHEQFF
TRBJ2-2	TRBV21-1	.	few	TGTGCCAGCAGCATATCCCTTACAAACACCGGGGAGCTGTTTTTT	CASSISLTNTGELFF
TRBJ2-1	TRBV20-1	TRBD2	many	TGCAGTGCTAGAAGTTTGCGGGGGGGCCAGGGGGATGAGCAGTTCTTC	CSARSLRGGQGDEQFF
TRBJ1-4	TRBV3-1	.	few	TGTGCCAGCAGCCCGAGGGACTTTGCAACTAATGAAAAACTGTTTTTT	CASSPRDFATNEKLFF
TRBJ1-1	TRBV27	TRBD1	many	TGTGCCAGCAGTCTTCGCGGGACAGGGGTTACTGAAGCTTTCTTT	CASSLRGTGVTEAFF
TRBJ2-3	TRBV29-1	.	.	TGCAGCGTTTGGGACACCGGGGCAGATACGCAGTATTTT	CSVWDTGADTQYF